These 5 T cell receptor beta chains came from one sample sequenced in a study of cytomegalovirus exposure and HLA in healthy donors. Vbeta (60) and Jbeta (13) primers were used in the PCR. The table came from immunoSEQ multiplex PCR; TCRdb's copy has only in-frame clones and leaves some out. The sample includes about 170,000 clones, less than 85% of them seen just once. Sequencing was performed on PBMCs. These receptors were collected from a male donor in good health and CMV-seronegative.

This chain uses TRBV6-5 with TRBJ1-2; no firm D call. Germline CDR1 MNHEY, CDR2 SVGAGI. The V end was cut by 6 bases, the J end by 8 bases, with 16 bases between. This CDR3 comprises 13 residues. CDR3 residues: CASRTDAARGYTF. The CDR3 DNA follows: TGTGCCAGCAGAACTGACGCCGCTAGAGGCTACACCTTC.

This clone appeared a single time. One end of the junction is discordant with germline, which a read error may explain. This chain joins TRBV19 and TRBJ2-7; 7 bases fit TRBD2. CDR1 and CDR2 from the germline V gene are LNHDA and SQIVND (reference sequence). This CDR3 has 16 residues. For the CDR3, the DNA is TGTGCCGGTAGTCGTGATTTGGGGACTACTCCCTACGAGCAGTACTTC. Translation: CAGSRDLGTTPYEQYF.

The chain recombines TRBV9 with TRBJ2-3; D perhaps matches TRBD2 (6 bases). The V end was cut by 0 bases, the J end by 4 bases, with 9 bases between. The CDR3 contains 14 residues. Germline V CDR1 and CDR2: SGDLS, YYNGEE. The CDR3 DNA reads as TGTGCCAGCAGCGTAGGATGGGGGGCAGATACGCAGTATTTT. Translating it yields CASSVGWGADTQYF.

The V call is TRBV6-4, the J call TRBJ2-3, with TRBD2 identical over 7 bases. Germline CDR1 and CDR2: MRHNA and SNTAGT. This CDR3 region has 15 residues. V shed 0 bases and J 1 base; nucleotides not matched to a gene: 1. This CDR3 is CASSDSGGGTDTQYF. The CDR3 DNA is TGTGCCAGCAGTGACTCGGGGGGGGGCACAGATACGCAGTATTTT.

The genes are TRBV18 and TRBJ1-1; D gene uncertain. The CDR3 consists of 15 residues. CDR1 KGHSH and CDR2 LQKENI come from the germline V gene. Trimming took off 4 bases at V and 2 bases at J, with 14 bases between the two ends. The CDR3 coding sequence is TGTGCCAGCTCACTGTGGTCAGACTTTAACACTGAAGCTTTCTTT. This encodes CASSLWSDFNTEAFF.